This entry is about one T cell receptor (beta chain). Antigen unknown. Indicated treatment: oral pan-JAK inhibitor, 5-10 mg twice daily. Alopecia areata patients provided lesional scalp punch biopsies and peripheral blood, both collected for the study. cDNA reverse transcribed from extracted RNA served as the sequencing template. Clones were sequenced by immunoSEQ multiplex PCR, and TCRdb holds only the in-frame ones, with some missing. This sample carries a few hundred thousand clones, less than 50% of them seen once, and the ten largest clones take around 2.5%. This sample is drawn from a study of CD8+ T cells in alopecia areata. Study-wide background: Treated patients received severity scores based on the percentage of scalp area affected. Findings of the study overall: TCR sharing was clearer in mice than between patients, perhaps partly owing to patient HLA diversity. Greater clonality was observed in lesional scalp samples, especially alopecia totalis/universalis, versus normal scalp.

Germline V lookup: CDR1 MNHEY, CDR2 SMNVEV (reference sequence). The CDR3 covers 14 residues. V dropped 6 bases and J dropped 3 bases, with 15 bases sitting between them. The receptor's source is a human donor with alopecia areata. The chain employs TRBV27 and TRBJ2-7; a weak D match, TRBD1 (7 bases). The sample consisted of CD4+ T cells sorted from blood, taken at approximately week 36, from a patient treated with tofacitinib. The chain's CDR3 is CASRPFQGGYEQYF. In DNA form, the CDR3 reads TGTGCCAGCAGACCCTTTCAGGGGGGCTACGAGCAGTACTTC.